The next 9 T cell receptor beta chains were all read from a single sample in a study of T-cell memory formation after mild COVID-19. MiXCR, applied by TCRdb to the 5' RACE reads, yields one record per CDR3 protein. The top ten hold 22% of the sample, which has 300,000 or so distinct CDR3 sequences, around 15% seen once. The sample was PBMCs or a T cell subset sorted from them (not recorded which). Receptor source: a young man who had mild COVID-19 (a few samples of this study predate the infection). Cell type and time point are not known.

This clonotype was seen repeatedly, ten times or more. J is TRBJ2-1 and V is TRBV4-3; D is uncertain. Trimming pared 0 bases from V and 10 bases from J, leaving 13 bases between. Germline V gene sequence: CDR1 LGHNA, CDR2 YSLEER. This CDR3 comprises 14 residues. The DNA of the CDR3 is TGCGCCAGCAGCCAAGATGGGGATCTGGAGGAGCAGTTCTTC. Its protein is CASSQDGDLEEQFF.

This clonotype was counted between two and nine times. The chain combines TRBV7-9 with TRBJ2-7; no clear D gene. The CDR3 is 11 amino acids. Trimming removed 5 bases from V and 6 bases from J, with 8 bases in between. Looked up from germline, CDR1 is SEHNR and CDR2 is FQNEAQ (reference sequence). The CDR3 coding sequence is TGTGCCAGCAGCGCCGGCCCCGAGCAGTACGTC. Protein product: CASSAGPEQYV.

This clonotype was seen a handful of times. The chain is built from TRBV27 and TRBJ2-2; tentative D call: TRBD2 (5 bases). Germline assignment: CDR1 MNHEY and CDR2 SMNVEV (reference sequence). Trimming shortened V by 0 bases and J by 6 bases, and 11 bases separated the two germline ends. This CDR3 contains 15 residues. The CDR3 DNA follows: TGTGCCAGCAGTTTATCCCCGGGGTTGGCCGGGGAGCTGTTTTTT. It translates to CASSLSPGLAGELFF.

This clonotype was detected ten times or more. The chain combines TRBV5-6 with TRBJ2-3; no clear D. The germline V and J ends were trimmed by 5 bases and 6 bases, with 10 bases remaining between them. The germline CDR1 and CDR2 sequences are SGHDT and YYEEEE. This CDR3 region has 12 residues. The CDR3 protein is CASSLLMDTQYF. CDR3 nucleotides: TGTGCCAGCAGTCTGCTTATGGATACGCAGTATTTT. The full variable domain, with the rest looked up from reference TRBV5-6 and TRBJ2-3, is DAGVTQSPTHLIKTRGQQVTLRCSPKSGHDTVSWYQQALGQGPQFIFQYYEEEERQRGNFPDRFSGHQFPNYSSELNVNALLLGDSALYLCASSLLMDTQYFGPGTRLTVL.

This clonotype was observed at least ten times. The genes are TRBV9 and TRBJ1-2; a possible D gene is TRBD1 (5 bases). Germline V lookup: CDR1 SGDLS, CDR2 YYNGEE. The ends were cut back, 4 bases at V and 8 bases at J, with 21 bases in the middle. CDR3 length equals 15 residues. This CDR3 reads CASSTTEGRTRGYTF. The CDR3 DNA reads TGTGCCAGCAGCACAACCGAGGGGAGGACCCGGGGCTACACCTTC.

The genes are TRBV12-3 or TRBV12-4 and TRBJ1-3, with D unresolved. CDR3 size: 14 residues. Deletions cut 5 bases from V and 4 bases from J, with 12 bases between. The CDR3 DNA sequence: TGTGCCAGCAGTATCCAATTACAGGGAAACACCATATATTTT. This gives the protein CASSIQLQGNTIYF.

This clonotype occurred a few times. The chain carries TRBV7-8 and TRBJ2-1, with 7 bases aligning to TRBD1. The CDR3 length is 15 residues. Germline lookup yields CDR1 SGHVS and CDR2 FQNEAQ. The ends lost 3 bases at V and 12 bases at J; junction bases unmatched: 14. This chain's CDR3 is CASSFPGQQLGGQFF. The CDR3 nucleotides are TGTGCCAGCAGCTTTCCGGGACAGCAGCTAGGCGGGCAGTTCTTC.

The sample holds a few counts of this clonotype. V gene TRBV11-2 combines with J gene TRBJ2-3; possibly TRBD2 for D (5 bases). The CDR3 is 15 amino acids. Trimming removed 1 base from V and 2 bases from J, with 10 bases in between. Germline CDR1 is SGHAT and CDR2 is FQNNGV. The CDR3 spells CASSLGSGNTDTQYF. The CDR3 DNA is TGTGCCAGCAGCTTAGGGTCCGGGAACACAGATACGCAGTATTTT.

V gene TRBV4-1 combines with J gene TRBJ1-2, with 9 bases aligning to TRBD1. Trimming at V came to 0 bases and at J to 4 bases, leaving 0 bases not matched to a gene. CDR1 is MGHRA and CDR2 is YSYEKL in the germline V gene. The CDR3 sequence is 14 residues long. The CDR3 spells CASSQETGGYGYTF. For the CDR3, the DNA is TGCGCCAGCAGCCAAGAGACAGGGGGCTATGGCTACACCTTC.